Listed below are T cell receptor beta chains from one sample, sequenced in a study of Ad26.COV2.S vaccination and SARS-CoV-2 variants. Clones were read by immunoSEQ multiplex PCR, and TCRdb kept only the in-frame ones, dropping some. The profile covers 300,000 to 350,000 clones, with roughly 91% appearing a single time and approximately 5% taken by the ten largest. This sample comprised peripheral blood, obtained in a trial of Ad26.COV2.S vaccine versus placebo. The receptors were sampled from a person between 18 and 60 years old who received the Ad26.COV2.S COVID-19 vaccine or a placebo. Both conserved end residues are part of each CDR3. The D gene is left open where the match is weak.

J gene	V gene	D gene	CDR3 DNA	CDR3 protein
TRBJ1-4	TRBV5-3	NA	TGTGCCAGAAGCTTGGTGACTAAAAAACTGTTTTTT	CARSLVTKKLFF
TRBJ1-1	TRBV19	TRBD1	TGTGCCAGTAGGTGGACAGGGGGACGAACTGAAGCTTTCTTT	CASRWTGGRTEAFF
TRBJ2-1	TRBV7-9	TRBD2	TGTGCCAGCAGCCGCCGCGGGTCGGGAGGTAATGAGCAGTTCTTC	CASSRRGSGGNEQFF
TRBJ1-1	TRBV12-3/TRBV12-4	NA	TGTGCCAGCAGTTTTCCGGGTCGCCAGGCGACTTTCTTT	CASSFPGRQATFF
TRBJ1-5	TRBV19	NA	TGTGCCAGTAGTAGATTAACAGGGAGCGAAAACTTCTATAGCAATCAGCCCCAGCATTTT	CASSRLTGSENFYSNQPQHF
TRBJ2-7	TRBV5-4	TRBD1	TGTGCCAGCAGCAAGGCAGGGGGCTACGAGCAGTACTTC	CASSKAGGYEQYF
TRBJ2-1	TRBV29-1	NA	TGCAGCGCCGAGGGGGGAGAAGTTGCCAATGAGCAGTTCTTC	CSAEGGEVANEQFF
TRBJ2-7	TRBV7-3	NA	TGTGCCAGCAGCCCCAACGAGGGGGGTAACTACGAGCAGTACTTC	CASSPNEGGNYEQYF
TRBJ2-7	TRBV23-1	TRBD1	TGCGCCGGCAGTCCGGGGACAGGGGTTTCCGGCGAGCAGTACTTC	CAGSPGTGVSGEQYF
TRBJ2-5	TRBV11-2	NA	TGTGCCAGCAGCTTACGAGTTGATGGATCGACCCAGTACTTC	CASSLRVDGSTQYF
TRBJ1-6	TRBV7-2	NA	TGTGCCAGCAGCTTAAAATTTGTTTCAGGGAGCTCCTATAATTCACCCCTCCACTTT	CASSLKFVSGSSYNSPLHF